This TCR beta chain is drawn from a study of cytomegalovirus exposure and HLA in healthy donors. The PCR had 60 Vbeta and 13 Jbeta primers. This table comes from immunoSEQ multiplex PCR, and its TCRdb copy is limited to in-frame clones, with some not included. The sample consists of approximately 100,000 clones, approximately 75% of them appearing once. Sequencing input: PBMCs. The receptor's source is a woman aged 40 to 50 in good health and CMV-seronegative.

The CDR3 here is CASSRTGGTYSNQPQHF. CDR3 DNA: TGTGCCAGCAGCCGGACGGGGGGGACTTATAGCAATCAGCCCCAGCATTTT. The V call is TRBV5-8, the J call TRBJ1-5; TRBD1 is a possible D gene (5 bases). Deletions cut 4 bases from V and 0 bases from J, with 17 bases between. CDR3 length: 17 residues. Germline lookup yields CDR1 SGHTS and CDR2 YDEGEE.